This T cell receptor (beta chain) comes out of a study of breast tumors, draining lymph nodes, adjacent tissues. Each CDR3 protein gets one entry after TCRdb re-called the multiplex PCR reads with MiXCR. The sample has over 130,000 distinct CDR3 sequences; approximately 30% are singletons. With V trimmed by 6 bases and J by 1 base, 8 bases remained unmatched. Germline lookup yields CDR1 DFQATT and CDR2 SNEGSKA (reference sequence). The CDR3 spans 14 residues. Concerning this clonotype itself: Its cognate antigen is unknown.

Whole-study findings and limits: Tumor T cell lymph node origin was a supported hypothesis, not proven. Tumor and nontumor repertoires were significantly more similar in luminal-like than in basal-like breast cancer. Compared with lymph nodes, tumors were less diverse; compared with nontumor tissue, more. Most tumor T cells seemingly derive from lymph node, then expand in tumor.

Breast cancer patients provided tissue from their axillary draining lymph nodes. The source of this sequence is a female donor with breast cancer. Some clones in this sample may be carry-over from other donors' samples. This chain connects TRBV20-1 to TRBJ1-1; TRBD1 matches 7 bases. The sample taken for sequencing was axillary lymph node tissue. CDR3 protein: CSAQLTGANTEAFF. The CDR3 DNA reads TGCAGTGCCCAACTTACAGGGGCGAACACTGAAGCTTTCTTT.